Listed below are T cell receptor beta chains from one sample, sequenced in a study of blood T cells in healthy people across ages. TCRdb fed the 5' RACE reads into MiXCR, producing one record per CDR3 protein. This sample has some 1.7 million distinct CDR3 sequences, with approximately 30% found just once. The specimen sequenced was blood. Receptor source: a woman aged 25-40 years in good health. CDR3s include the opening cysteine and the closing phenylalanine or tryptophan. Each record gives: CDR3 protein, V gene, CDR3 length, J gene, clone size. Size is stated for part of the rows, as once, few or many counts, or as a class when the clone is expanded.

CASSIQGGYEQFF TRBV6-2/TRBV6-3 13 TRBJ2-1 -
CASSQDTVIRGLEEKLFF TRBV4-1 18 TRBJ1-4 -
CASSYLTGELFF TRBV6-5 12 TRBJ2-2 -
CASGYPGHPRTSNQPQHF TRBV6-2/TRBV6-3 18 TRBJ1-5 -
CASKLAGRGTGELFF TRBV6-1 15 TRBJ2-2 -
CASSLDAGELFF TRBV11-2 12 TRBJ2-2 -
CASLYQWETGDNYGYTF TRBV5-1 17 TRBJ1-2 many
CASSRARSSREQYF TRBV3-1 14 TRBJ2-4 -
CAISESGGASGTGELFF TRBV10-3 17 TRBJ2-2 -
CASRGVTSTDTQYF TRBV5-1 14 TRBJ2-3 -
CASSLPGAVTQYF TRBV7-2 13 TRBJ2-3 few
CAISELKLDTQYF TRBV10-3 13 TRBJ2-3 few
CASTGSGRVHEQYF TRBV27 14 TRBJ2-7 many
CASSQDFIAPEETQYF TRBV4-3 16 TRBJ2-5 many
CSVSRPGLQKRNEQFF TRBV20-1 16 TRBJ2-1 -
CASTQVQGDTGAFF TRBV12-3/TRBV12-4 14 TRBJ1-1 few
CSVEGDGVYNEQFF TRBV29-1 14 TRBJ2-1 few
CASSYFGGGRQMANYGYTF TRBV6-5 19 TRBJ1-2 few
CATSRRSGELFF TRBV24-1 12 TRBJ2-2 -
CASSRPSGGARETQYF TRBV5-1 16 TRBJ2-5 few
CASSERRVYNEQFF TRBV25-1 14 TRBJ2-1 -
CSASLDTQYF TRBV20-1 10 TRBJ2-3 -
CASSPRLGPQETQYF TRBV5-1 15 TRBJ2-5 few
CSVEGSRELFF TRBV29-1 11 TRBJ2-2 -
CASSPPDRDIYEQYF TRBV11-2 15 TRBJ2-7 -
CASSMAASGGFQETQYF TRBV19 17 TRBJ2-5 -
CASSIEPYEQYF TRBV18 12 - few
CSAKPPGVSPLHF TRBV20-1 13 TRBJ1-6 few
CASSSRDGGYEQYF TRBV4-1 14 TRBJ2-7 many
CASSSRGGLYEQYF TRBV28 14 TRBJ2-7 few
CSAPDSERGFTDTQYF TRBV20-1 16 TRBJ2-3 -
CASSPSDLSNQPQHF TRBV7-9 15 TRBJ1-5 few
CASSMVKGAEAFF TRBV12-3/TRBV12-4 13 TRBJ1-1 few
CASSYFSGTGGVDTQYF TRBV6-6 17 TRBJ2-3 -
CASSQARAGGYTF TRBV14 13 TRBJ1-2 -
CASGGSGATNEKLFF TRBV6-2/TRBV6-3 15 TRBJ1-4 few
CASSWDMYEQFF TRBV5-1 12 TRBJ2-1 few
CASSRSGVFSGANVLTF TRBV6-1 17 TRBJ2-6 many
CASSLVTGRWETQYF TRBV7-2 15 TRBJ2-5 few
CSASWDRGAISYEQYF TRBV20-1 16 TRBJ2-7 few
CATAGPGGTQYF TRBV24-1 12 TRBJ2-5 -
CASSAIAGGGGETQYF TRBV9 16 TRBJ2-5 -
CASSPLPGVRAETQYF TRBV18 16 TRBJ2-5 few
CSAQQILRDRGSYGYTF TRBV20-1 17 TRBJ1-2 -
CSTQDRVVDEQYF TRBV20-1 13 TRBJ2-4 -
CASRLDRGREQYF TRBV6-5 13 - -
CASSLDTSGGTETQYF TRBV5-1 16 TRBJ2-5 many
CASRKEAGGLQPQHF TRBV7-2 15 TRBJ1-5 few
CSANGRADEKLFF TRBV20-1 13 TRBJ1-4 -
CSGRQGVSTDTQYF TRBV29-1 14 TRBJ2-3 many
CASSLDRVNPYEQYF TRBV7-2 15 TRBJ2-7 few
CASSSYRTRSDTQYF TRBV7-9 15 TRBJ2-3 few
CASSEGAGEETQYF TRBV2 14 TRBJ2-5 few